These 22 T cell receptor beta chains were sequenced from one sample in a study of cytomegalovirus exposure and HLA in healthy donors. With 60 Vbeta and 13 Jbeta primers, the PCR was carried out. Clones were read by immunoSEQ multiplex PCR, and TCRdb kept only the in-frame ones, dropping some. Of about 160,000 clones in the sample, over 60% were seen once. Specimen: PBMCs. The receptors stem from a woman under 30 in good health and CMV-seronegative.

The chain links TRBV11-3 to TRBJ2-5; 9 bases agree with TRBD1. J was trimmed by 5 bases and V by 5 bases; bases with no gene match: 9. The CDR3 length is 15 residues. Germline V CDR1 and CDR2: SGHNT, YENEEA. This CDR3 is CASSHGQGTWETQYF. The CDR3 DNA reads as TGTGCCAGCAGCCACGGACAGGGGACATGGGAGACCCAGTACTTC.

The gene calls are TRBV14 and TRBJ2-3; possible D gene TRBD1, 6 bases. This CDR3 has 15 amino acids. Germline V gene data show CDR1 as SGHDN and CDR2 as FVKESK. V dropped 6 bases and J dropped 3 bases, with 16 bases sitting between them. CDR3 nucleotide sequence: TGTGCCAGCAGTCCGGGACACATGTATACAGATACGCAGTATTTT. It codes for CASSPGHMYTDTQYF.

This rearrangement joins TRBV28 to TRBJ1-2; D gene ambiguous. Looked up from germline, CDR1 is MDHEN and CDR2 is SYDVKM. Trimming took 2 bases from V and 3 from J, leaving 10 bases between them. CDR3 size: 14 residues. The CDR3 sequence: CASSLNGPYYGYTF. CDR3 in DNA: TGTGCCAGCAGTTTAAACGGTCCTTACTATGGCTACACCTTC.

As DNA, the CDR3 is TGTGCCATCAGTCGACTCTCCGGTGAGCAGTTCTTC. Translation gives CAISRLSGEQFF. This chain connects TRBV10-3 to TRBJ2-1; the D is unclear. This CDR3 comprises 12 residues. Trimming cost V 5 bases and J 9 bases, with 11 bases left between them. Germline CDR1 and CDR2: ENHRY and SYGVKD.

The CDR3 DNA reads TGTGCCTGGAGTGTCAGGGCAGGGCAGCCCCAGCATTTT. Encoded protein: CAWSVRAGQPQHF. The chain combines TRBV30 with TRBJ1-5, with D possibly matching TRBD1 (5 bases). The CDR3 is 13 amino acids. Trimming took off 0 bases at V and 7 bases at J, with 10 bases between the two ends. CDR1 and CDR2 from the germline V gene are GTSNPN and SVGIG (reference sequence).

The chain employs TRBV11-2 and TRBJ2-3, with TRBD2 matching over 7 bases. Germline CDR1 and CDR2: SGHAT and FQNNGV. Trimming removed 5 bases from V and 9 bases from J; junction bases left unmatched: 11. This CDR3 comprises 14 residues. CDR3 sequence reads: CASSQREGSATQYF. Here the CDR3 DNA reads TGTGCCAGCAGCCAGAGGGAGGGTTCAGCGACGCAGTATTTT.

In its sample, this clone was seen a few times. The rearrangement joins TRBV28 to TRBJ2-5; possible D gene TRBD1, 7 bases. The V and J ends lost 4 bases and 1 base respectively, with 16 bases between them. Germline V lookup: CDR1 MDHEN, CDR2 SYDVKM. The CDR3 is 16 amino acids. The DNA for the CDR3 is TGTGCCAGCAGTTCAAATAGGGGGGACAGCCAAGAGACCCAGTACTTC. Its translation is CASSSNRGDSQETQYF.

This clone was counted only a few times. The rearrangement links TRBV2 to TRBJ2-5; D unresolved. The V end was cut by 3 bases, the J end by 7 bases, with 24 bases between. This CDR3 has 17 amino acids. CDR1 and CDR2 from the germline V gene are SNHLY and FYNNEI. The DNA for the CDR3 is TGTGCCAGCAGTGAGTTAACCTCTACCCTTTACCGAGGGACCCAGTACTTC. It specifies CASSELTSTLYRGTQYF.

The chain is built from TRBV2 and TRBJ2-1; D is unclear. The CDR3 runs to 13 residues. V lost 2 bases and J lost 5, with 7 bases in between. Germline values: CDR1 SNHLY, CDR2 FYNNEI. DNA of the CDR3: TGTGCCAGCAGTGAAACCTCAGACAATGAGCAGTTCTTC. Translating it yields CASSETSDNEQFF.

J is TRBJ1-1 and V is TRBV6-1, with a possible D match to TRBD1 (5 bases). Trimming cost V 6 bases and J 2 bases, with 10 bases left between them. The CDR3 runs to 13 residues. Germline values: CDR1 MNHNS, CDR2 SASEGT. The CDR3 sequence: CASSKDSNTEAFF. The CDR3 DNA is TGTGCCAGCAGCAAAGACAGTAACACTGAAGCTTTCTTT.

This clone turned up a few times. This rearrangement joins TRBV28 to TRBJ2-4, with unresolved D. Per germline, CDR1 MDHEN and CDR2 SYDVKM. V was shortened by 5 bases and J by 0 bases, with 5 bases between the two germline ends. CDR3 length equals 13 residues. The chain's CDR3 is CASSLLAKNIQYF. The CDR3 region has the DNA TGTGCCAGCAGTCTCCTAGCCAAAAACATTCAGTACTTC.

In its sample, this clone was seen once. The rearrangement joins TRBV27 to TRBJ2-1; 8 nucleotides agree with TRBD2. The CDR3 has 18 amino acids. With V trimmed by 7 bases and J by 3 bases, 17 bases remained unmatched. Per germline, CDR1 MNHEY and CDR2 SMNVEV (reference sequence). The CDR3 loop is CASIPGGGAHKSYNEQFF. CDR3 nucleotides: TGTGCCAGCATTCCGGGAGGGGGAGCTCACAAAAGCTACAATGAGCAGTTCTTC.

J is TRBJ1-2 and V is TRBV5-4; 8 nucleotides agree with TRBD1. V was clipped by 2 bases and J by 8 bases; unmatched bases: 8. Germline assignment: CDR1 SGHNT and CDR2 YYREEE (reference sequence). The CDR3 is 14 amino acids. CDR3 protein: CASSLPGQGRGYTF. DNA for the CDR3: TGTGCCAGCAGCTTACCAGGACAGGGTCGGGGCTACACCTTC.

The CDR3 protein is CASSQSSGGVDTQYF. The CDR3 nucleotides are TGCGCCAGCAGCCAGTCTAGCGGGGGTGTAGATACGCAGTATTTT. This chain uses TRBV4-3 with TRBJ2-3; TRBD2 aligns across 10 bases. CDR1 and CDR2 from the germline V gene are LGHNA and YSLEER. J lost 5 bases, V lost 3 bases, and 5 bases had no gene match. This CDR3 contains 15 residues.

The chain has TRBV5-6 and TRBJ1-3, with D unresolved. Germline V lookup: CDR1 SGHDT, CDR2 YYEEEE. Between the trimmed V and J ends, which lost 2 bases and 0 bases, there was a span of 6 bases. The CDR3 has 14 amino acids. The CDR3 is CASSFPSSGNTIYF. CDR3 sequence (DNA): TGTGCCAGCAGCTTCCCCAGCTCTGGAAACACCATATATTTT.

V gene TRBV19 combines with J gene TRBJ2-6, with a tentative D call TRBD1 (5 bases). V lost 9 bases to trimming and J lost 0 bases, with 12 bases between them. Germline values: CDR1 LNHDA, CDR2 SQIVND (reference sequence). The CDR3 is made up of 15 amino acids. The CDR3 nucleotides read TGTGCCAGCCGCAGGGATATCTCTGGGGCCAACGTCCTGACTTTC. Translating it yields CASRRDISGANVLTF.

The chain has TRBV7-9 and TRBJ2-2, with D perhaps matching TRBD2 (5 bases). Germline loops: CDR1 SEHNR, CDR2 FQNEAQ (reference sequence). V lost 5 bases, J lost 0 bases, and 10 bases lay in between. The CDR3 sequence is 15 residues long. The CDR3 here is CASSPPGTNTGELFF. The CDR3 DNA follows: TGTGCCAGCAGCCCCCCGGGGACGAACACCGGGGAGCTGTTTTTT.

This chain links TRBV9 with TRBJ1-2, with 7 nucleotides matching TRBD1. Unmatched junction bases numbered 6, after V lost 4 bases and J lost 6 bases. This CDR3 contains 13 residues. The germline V gene encodes CDR1 SGDLS and CDR2 YYNGEE. In DNA form, the CDR3 reads TGTGCCAGCAGCATCGGACAGGAGAATGGCTACACCTTC. Its protein is CASSIGQENGYTF.

Here the CDR3 DNA reads TGTGCCAGCTCCGGGGGTCACTCCACAGATACGCAGTATTTT. This translates into CASSGGHSTDTQYF. This chain links TRBV18 with TRBJ2-3; weak D call: TRBD2 (6 bases). V lost 6 bases and J 2 bases, leaving 12 bases between the germline ends. The CDR3 runs to 14 residues. The germline V gene encodes CDR1 KGHSH and CDR2 LQKENI. Using reference TRBV18 and TRBJ2-3 for the parts outside the CDR3, the full variable domain is NAGVMQNPRHLVRRRGQEARLRCSPMKGHSHVYWYRQLPEEGLKFMVYLQKENIIDESGMPKERFSAEFPKEGPSILRIQQVVRGDSAAYFCASSGGHSTDTQYFGPGTRLTVL.

The rearrangement uses TRBV7-2 and TRBJ2-7; D not resolved. Per germline, CDR1 SGHTA and CDR2 FQGNSA. The CDR3 is 13 residues long. Trimming cost V 5 bases and J 4 bases, with 12 bases left between them. The CDR3 DNA follows: TGTGCCAGCAGCCCTGGTCCGGGTTACGAGCAGTACTTC. Encoded protein: CASSPGPGYEQYF.

This sequence joins TRBV15 and TRBJ2-3, with 8 bases aligning to TRBD1. The ends lost 5 bases at V and 4 bases at J; junction bases unmatched: 5. Germline-derived CDR1 and CDR2 are LNHNV and YYDKDF (reference sequence). This CDR3 is 14 amino acids long. In nucleotides, the CDR3 is TGTGCCACCAGCCCGCGACAGGGGCCAGATACGCAGTATTTT. This translates into CATSPRQGPDTQYF.

The genes are TRBV19 and TRBJ1-1; no reliable D call. V was cut by 4 bases and J by 3 bases, with 18 bases left in between. The CDR3 runs 16 residues. The germline V gene has CDR1 LNHDA and CDR2 SQIVND (reference sequence). Here the CDR3 reads CASSSHTELADTEAFF. CDR3 sequence (DNA): TGTGCCAGTAGTAGCCACACCGAACTCGCGGACACTGAAGCTTTCTTT.